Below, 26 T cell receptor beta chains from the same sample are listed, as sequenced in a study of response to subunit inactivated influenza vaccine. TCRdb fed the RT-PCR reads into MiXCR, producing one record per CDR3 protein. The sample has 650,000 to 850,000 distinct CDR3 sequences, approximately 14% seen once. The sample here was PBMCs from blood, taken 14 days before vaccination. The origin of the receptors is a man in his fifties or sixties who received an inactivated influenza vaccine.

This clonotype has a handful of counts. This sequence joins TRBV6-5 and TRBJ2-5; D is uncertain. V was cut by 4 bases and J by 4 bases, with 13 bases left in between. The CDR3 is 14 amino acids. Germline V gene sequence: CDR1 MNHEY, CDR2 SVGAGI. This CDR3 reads CASSLGQSGETQYF. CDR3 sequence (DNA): TGTGCCAGCAGTTTAGGGCAGTCTGGAGAGACCCAGTACTTC.

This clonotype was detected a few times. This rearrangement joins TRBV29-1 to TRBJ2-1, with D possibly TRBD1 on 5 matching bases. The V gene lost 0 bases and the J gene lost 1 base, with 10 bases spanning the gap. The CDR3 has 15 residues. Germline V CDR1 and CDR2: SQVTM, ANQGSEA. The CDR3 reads CSVEDQGSSYNEQFF. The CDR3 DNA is TGCAGCGTTGAAGATCAGGGCAGTTCCTACAATGAGCAGTTCTTC.

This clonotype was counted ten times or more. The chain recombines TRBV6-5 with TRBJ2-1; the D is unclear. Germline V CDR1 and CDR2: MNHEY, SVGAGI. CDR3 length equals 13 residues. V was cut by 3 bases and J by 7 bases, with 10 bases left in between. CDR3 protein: CASSYSLVNEQFF. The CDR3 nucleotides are TGTGCCAGCAGTTATAGCCTAGTAAATGAGCAGTTCTTC.

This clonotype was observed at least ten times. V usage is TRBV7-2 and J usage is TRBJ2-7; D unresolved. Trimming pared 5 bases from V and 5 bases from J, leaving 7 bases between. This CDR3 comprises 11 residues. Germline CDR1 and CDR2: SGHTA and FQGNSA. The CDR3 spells CASSRSNEQYF. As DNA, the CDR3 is TGTGCCAGCAGCCGATCGAACGAGCAGTACTTC.

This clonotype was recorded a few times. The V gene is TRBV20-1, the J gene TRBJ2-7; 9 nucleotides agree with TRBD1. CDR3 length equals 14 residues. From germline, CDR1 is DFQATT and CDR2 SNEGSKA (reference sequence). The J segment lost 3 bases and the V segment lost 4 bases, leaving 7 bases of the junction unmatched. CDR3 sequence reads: CSATGQGMGYEQYF. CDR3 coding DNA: TGCAGTGCTACAGGACAGGGGATGGGCTACGAGCAGTACTTC.

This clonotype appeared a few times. CDR3 amino acids: CASGFGTSGFSSYNEQFF. The CDR3, as DNA: TGTGCCAGCGGATTTGGGACTAGCGGGTTTAGCTCCTACAATGAGCAGTTCTTC. The chain combines TRBV6-2 or TRBV6-3 with TRBJ2-1; 12 positions agree with TRBD2. J was trimmed by 0 bases and V by 8 bases; bases with no gene match: 11. Germline V gene lookup returns CDR1 MNHEY and CDR2 SVGEGT. The CDR3 has 18 residues.

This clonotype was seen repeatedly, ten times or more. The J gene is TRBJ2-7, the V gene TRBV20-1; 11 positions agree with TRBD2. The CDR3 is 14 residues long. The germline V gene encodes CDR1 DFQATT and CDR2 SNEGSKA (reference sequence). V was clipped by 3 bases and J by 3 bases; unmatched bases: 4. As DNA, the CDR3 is TGCAGTGCTAGCCTAGCGGGGGGCGTCTACGAGCAGTACTTC. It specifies CSASLAGGVYEQYF.

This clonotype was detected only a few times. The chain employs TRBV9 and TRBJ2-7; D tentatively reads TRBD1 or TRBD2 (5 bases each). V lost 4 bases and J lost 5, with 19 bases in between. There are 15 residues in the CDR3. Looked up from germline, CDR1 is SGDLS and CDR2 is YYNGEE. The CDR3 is CASSLTGLGGHEQYF. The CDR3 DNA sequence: TGTGCCAGCAGCCTTACGGGGCTTGGAGGCCACGAGCAGTACTTC. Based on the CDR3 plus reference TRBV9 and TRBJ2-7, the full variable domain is DSGVTQTPKHLITATGQRVTLRCSPRSGDLSVYWYQQSLDQGLQFLIQYYNGEERAKGNILERFSAQQFPDLHSELNLSSLELGDSALYFCASSLTGLGGHEQYFGPGTRLTVT.

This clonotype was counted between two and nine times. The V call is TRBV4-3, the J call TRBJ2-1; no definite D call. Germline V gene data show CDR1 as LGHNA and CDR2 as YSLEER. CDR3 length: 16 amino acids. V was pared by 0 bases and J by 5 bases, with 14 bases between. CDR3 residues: CASSQEQTGFDNEQFF. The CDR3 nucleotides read TGCGCCAGCAGCCAAGAGCAGACGGGTTTCGACAATGAGCAGTTCTTC.

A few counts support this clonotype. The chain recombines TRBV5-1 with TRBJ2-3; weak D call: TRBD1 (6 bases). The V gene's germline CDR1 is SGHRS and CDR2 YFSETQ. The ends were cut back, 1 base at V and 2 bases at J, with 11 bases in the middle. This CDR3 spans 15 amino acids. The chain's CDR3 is CASSLRQANTDTQYF. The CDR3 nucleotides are TGCGCCAGCAGCTTGCGACAGGCGAACACAGATACGCAGTATTTT.

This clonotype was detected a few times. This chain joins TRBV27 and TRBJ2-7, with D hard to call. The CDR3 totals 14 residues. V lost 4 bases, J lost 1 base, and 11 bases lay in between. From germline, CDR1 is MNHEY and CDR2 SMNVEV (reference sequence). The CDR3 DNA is TGTGCCAGCAGTTCGACGGTCCAGTCCTACGAGCAGTACTTC. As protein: CASSSTVQSYEQYF.

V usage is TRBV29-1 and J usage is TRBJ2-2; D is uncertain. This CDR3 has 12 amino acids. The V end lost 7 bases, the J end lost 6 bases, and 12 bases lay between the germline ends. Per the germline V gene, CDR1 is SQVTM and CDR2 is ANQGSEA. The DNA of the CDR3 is TGCAGCGCCCTACGAGGCCCCGGGGAGCTGTTTTTT. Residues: CSALRGPGELFF.

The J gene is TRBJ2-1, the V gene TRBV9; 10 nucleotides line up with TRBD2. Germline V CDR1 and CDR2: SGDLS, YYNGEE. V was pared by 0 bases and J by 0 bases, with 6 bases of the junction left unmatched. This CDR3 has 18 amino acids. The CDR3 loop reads CASSVGASGRDSYNEQFF. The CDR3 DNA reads TGTGCCAGCAGCGTAGGGGCTAGCGGGAGAGACTCCTACAATGAGCAGTTCTTC.

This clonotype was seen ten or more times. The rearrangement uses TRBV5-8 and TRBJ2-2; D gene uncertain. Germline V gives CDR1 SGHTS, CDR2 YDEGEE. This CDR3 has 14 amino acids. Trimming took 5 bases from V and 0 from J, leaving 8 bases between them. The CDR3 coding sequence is TGTGCCAGCAGTTTAACGCCGAACACCGGGGAGCTGTTTTTT. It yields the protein CASSLTPNTGELFF.

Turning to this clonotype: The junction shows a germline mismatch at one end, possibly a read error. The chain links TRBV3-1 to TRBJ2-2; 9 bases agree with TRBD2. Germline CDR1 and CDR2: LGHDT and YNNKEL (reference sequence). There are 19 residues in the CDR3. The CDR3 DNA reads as TGTACCAGCAGCCACCCGAAGAGGGCGGGAGGGGTTTCTGCCGGGGAGCTGTTTTTT. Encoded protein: CTSSHPKRAGGVSAGELFF.

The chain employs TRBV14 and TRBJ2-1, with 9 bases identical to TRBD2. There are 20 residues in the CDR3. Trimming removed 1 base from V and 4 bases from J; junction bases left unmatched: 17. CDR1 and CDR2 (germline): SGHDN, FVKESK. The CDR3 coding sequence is TGTGCCAGCAGCCAAGCACTCACTTCTGGCCTAGCGGGGCTATACAATGAGCAGTTCTTC. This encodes CASSQALTSGLAGLYNEQFF.

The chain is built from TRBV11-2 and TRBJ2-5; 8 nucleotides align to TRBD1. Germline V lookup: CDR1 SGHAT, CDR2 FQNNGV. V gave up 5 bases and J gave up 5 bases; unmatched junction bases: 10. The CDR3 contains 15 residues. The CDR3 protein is CASSPQGQGPETQYF. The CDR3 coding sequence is TGTGCCAGCAGCCCCCAAGGACAGGGTCCCGAGACCCAGTACTTC.

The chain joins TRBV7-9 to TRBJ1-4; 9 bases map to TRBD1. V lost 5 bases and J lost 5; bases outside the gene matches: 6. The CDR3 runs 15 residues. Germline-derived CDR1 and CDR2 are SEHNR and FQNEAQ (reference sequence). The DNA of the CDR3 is TGTGCCAGCAGCAATACCGGGACAGGGAATGAAAAACTGTTTTTT. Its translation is CASSNTGTGNEKLFF.

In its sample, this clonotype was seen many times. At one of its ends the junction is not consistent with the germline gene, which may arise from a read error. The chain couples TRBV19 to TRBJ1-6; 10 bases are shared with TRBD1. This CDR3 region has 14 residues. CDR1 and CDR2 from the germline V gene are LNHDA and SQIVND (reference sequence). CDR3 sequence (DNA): TGCGCCAGCAGCACGACAGGGGGCGATTCACCCCTCCACTTT. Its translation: CASSTTGGDSPLHF.

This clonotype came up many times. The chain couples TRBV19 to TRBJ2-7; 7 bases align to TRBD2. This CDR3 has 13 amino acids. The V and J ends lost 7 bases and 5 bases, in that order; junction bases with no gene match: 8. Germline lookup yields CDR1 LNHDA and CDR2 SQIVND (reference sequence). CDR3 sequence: CASTGLDRDEQYF. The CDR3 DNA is TGTGCCAGTACAGGACTAGACCGGGACGAGCAGTACTTC.

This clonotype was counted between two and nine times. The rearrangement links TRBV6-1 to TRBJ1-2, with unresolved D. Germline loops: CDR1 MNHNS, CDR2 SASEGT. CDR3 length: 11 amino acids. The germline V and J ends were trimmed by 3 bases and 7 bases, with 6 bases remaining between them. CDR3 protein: CASSDVSGYTF. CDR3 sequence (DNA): TGTGCCAGCAGTGATGTATCTGGCTACACCTTC.

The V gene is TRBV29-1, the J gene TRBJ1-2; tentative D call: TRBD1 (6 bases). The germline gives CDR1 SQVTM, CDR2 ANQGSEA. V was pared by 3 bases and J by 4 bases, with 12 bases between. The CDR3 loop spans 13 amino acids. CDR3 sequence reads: CSVERGRSYGYTF. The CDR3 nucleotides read TGCAGCGTTGAGCGGGGGCGTAGCTATGGCTACACCTTC. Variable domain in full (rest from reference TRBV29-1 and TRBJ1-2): SAVISQKPSRDICQRGTSLTIQCQVDSQVTMMFWYRQQPGQSLTLIATANQGSEATYESGFVIDKFPISRPNLTFSTLTVSNMSPEDSSIYLCSVERGRSYGYTFGSGTRLTVV.

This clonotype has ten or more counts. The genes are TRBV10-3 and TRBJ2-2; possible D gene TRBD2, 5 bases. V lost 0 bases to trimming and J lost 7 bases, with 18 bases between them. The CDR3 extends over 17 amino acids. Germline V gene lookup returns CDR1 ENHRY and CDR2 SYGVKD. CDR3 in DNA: TGTGCCATCAGTGAGTCTAGGACTGCTAGGCCCGACGGGGAGCTGTTTTTT. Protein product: CAISESRTARPDGELFF.

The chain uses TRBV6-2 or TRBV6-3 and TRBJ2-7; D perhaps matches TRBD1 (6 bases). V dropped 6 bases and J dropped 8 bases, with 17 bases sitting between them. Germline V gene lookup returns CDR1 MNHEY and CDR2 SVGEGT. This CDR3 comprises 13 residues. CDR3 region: CASSQQGILQQYF. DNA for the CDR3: TGTGCCAGCAGCCAACAGGGTATCCTGCAGCAGTACTTC.

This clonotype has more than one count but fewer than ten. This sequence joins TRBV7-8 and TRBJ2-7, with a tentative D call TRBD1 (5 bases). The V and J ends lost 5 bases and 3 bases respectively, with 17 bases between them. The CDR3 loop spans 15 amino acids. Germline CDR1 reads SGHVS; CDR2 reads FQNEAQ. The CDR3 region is CASSPYDSRSYEQYF. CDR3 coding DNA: TGTGCCAGCAGCCCATACGACAGTCGAAGCTACGAGCAGTACTTC.

CDR3 DNA: TGTGCCAGCAGTTTTTTGGCGACACAAGAGACCCAGTACTTC. Its protein product is CASSFLATQETQYF. The rearrangement links TRBV28 to TRBJ2-5; D is unclear. Germline CDR1 is MDHEN and CDR2 is SYDVKM. This CDR3 has 14 residues. Between the trimmed V and J ends, which lost 3 bases and 2 bases, there was a span of 10 bases.